The present entry profiles one TCR beta chain with its context. Its antigen remains unidentified. The record originates from a study of blood T cells in healthy people across ages. General study results and limits: TCR beta diversity tracked closely with naive T cell percentage. As age increased, TCR beta diversity per million T cells fell in a roughly linear fashion.

A second PCR of 7 to 11 cycles used a sample-barcoded 5' primer and a J-beta primer mix. Each cDNA molecule received a tag from a template-switch adaptor that had 12 random nucleotides. TCRdb processed the 5' RACE reads anew with MiXCR; each CDR3 protein has one entry. Of some 730,000 distinct CDR3 sequences listed, 20% to 25% were seen once; the top ten hold around a fifth. The sample taken for sequencing was blood. The receptor was derived from a man between 65 and 85 years old in good health.

CDR3 nucleotides: TGTGCCAGCAGCTTCAGCGGAGGGGGGAAAGAGACCCAGTACTTC. It codes for CASSFSGGGKETQYF. The chain combines TRBV7-9 with TRBJ2-5, with D perhaps assigned TRBD1 or TRBD2 (6 bases each). Between the trimmed V and J ends, which lost 3 bases and 3 bases, there was a span of 14 bases. The CDR3 has 15 amino acids. Per the germline V gene, CDR1 is SEHNR and CDR2 is FQNEAQ (reference sequence).